This T cell receptor (beta chain) was captured by sequencing in a study of neurological immune-mediated disorders. The germline gives CDR1 MRHNA, CDR2 SNTAGT. The CDR3 length is 15 residues. Unmatched junction bases numbered 6, after V lost 5 bases and J lost 1 base. TCRdb independently ran MiXCR on the 5' RACE reads; one entry per CDR3 protein. The sample carries under 30,000 distinct CDR3 sequences, 6.7% recorded once. This clonotype was detected only a few times. The chain has TRBV6-4 and TRBJ2-5, with 8 bases lining up with TRBD2. The TCR comes from a woman in her thirties or forties in good health. Sequenced: PBMCs. In DNA, the CDR3 is TGTGCCAGCAGTCCTACTAGCGGAACCCAAGAGACCCAGTACTTC. Translating it yields CASSPTSGTQETQYF.